This is a list of T cell receptor beta chains from one sample in a study of beta chain features in type 1 diabetes. Libraries were prepared by immunoSEQ multiplex PCR; TCRdb keeps only in-frame clonotypes and omits some of them. The sample has 300,000 to 450,000 clones; 9.6% are singletons. The sample was central memory CD4+ T cells from blood. The origin of the receptors is a man aged 25 to 40 with type 1 diabetes. Each CDR3 is given with its conserved first and last residue. The D gene is left open where the match is weak. Clone sizes are given selectively: once, few, many, or a class where the clone is expanded.

>few|.|TRBV18|TRBJ2-7
TGTGCCAGCTCACCGACAGTGATCTACGAGCAGTACTTC
CASSPTVIYEQYF
>.|.|TRBV7-2|TRBJ1-2
TGTGCCAGCAGCTTGCCCGAGATCGGGGGCTACACCTTC
CASSLPEIGGYTF
>.|TRBD2|TRBV11-2|TRBJ2-5
TGTGCCAGCAGCCCCGGGACTAGAGTTACTGAGACCCAGTACTTC
CASSPGTRVTETQYF
>.|TRBD1|TRBV7-6|TRBJ2-1
TGTGCCAGCAGCCCACGGGACAGGCCATACAATGAGCAGTTCTTC
CASSPRDRPYNEQFF
>few|.|TRBV7-2|TRBJ1-1
TGTGCCAGCAGCGTACTCTTTAACACTGAAGCTTTCTTT
CASSVLFNTEAFF
>few|.|TRBV5-1|TRBJ2-3
TGCGCCAGCACCCCTGCCGCCCACGCAGATACGCAGTATTTT
CASTPAAHADTQYF
>.|.|TRBV28|TRBJ1-5
TGTGCCAGCAGTTTATTGCCGGGGAGGAGGGATCAGCCCCAGCATTTT
CASSLLPGRRDQPQHF
>few|.|TRBV18|TRBJ1-5
TGTGCCAGCTCACCGGCCACAGGGAACAATCAGCCCCAGCATTTT
CASSPATGNNQPQHF
>few|.|TRBV4-2|TRBJ1-1
TGTGCCAGCAGCCACGCCTTGGGGGACTTGAACACTGAAGCTTTCTTT
CASSHALGDLNTEAFF
>few|TRBD1|TRBV4-1|TRBJ2-7
TGTGCCAGCAGCCAGGGACCGGGACAGGGCCACCACGAGCAGTACTTC
CASSQGPGQGHHEQYF
>.|.|TRBV19|TRBJ2-2
TGTGCCAGTATGGGCGGAAGCGCGAACACCGGGGAGCTGTTTTTT
CASMGGSANTGELFF
>few|.|TRBV27|TRBJ1-1
TGTGCCAGCAGTTTATCAGCGGCCTCACCTATGAACACTGAAGCTTTCTTT
CASSLSAASPMNTEAFF
>.|TRBD2|TRBV5-4|TRBJ2-7
TGTGCCAGCAGCGCTAGCGGGAGGGCCGGCGAGCAGTACTTC
CASSASGRAGEQYF
>.|TRBD2|TRBV27|TRBJ2-2
TGTGCCAGCCCCCATCCGGGACTAGCGGCACTTACTAACACCGGGGAGCTGTTTTTT
CASPHPGLAALTNTGELFF
>few|.|TRBV7-9|TRBJ1-2
TGCGCCAGCAGCCTCAAGTCGACATCACCCGGTGGCTACACCTTC
CASSLKSTSPGGYTF
>.|.|TRBV6-6|TRBJ1-4
TGTGCCAGCCTCAGAACAGGGTTTGGTGAAAAACTGTTTTTT
CASLRTGFGEKLFF
>few|.|TRBV30|TRBJ2-5
TGTGCCTGGAGTGTACGGTGGGAGACCCAGTACTTC
CAWSVRWETQYF
>.|.|TRBV9|TRBJ2-7
TGTGCCAGCAGTAAATCAGGGGTCTACGAGCAGTACTTC
CASSKSGVYEQYF
>.|.|TRBV11-1|TRBJ2-1
TGTGCCAGCAGCCTCCGTGGGGGCTCCTACAATGAGCAGTTCTTC
CASSLRGGSYNEQFF
>few|.|TRBV6-1|TRBJ1-5
TGTGCCTGCGCCCGGGACGTTTATAATCAGCCCCAGCATTTT
CACARDVYNQPQHF
>few|TRBD1|TRBV13|TRBJ2-3
TGTGCCAGCAGCACCCGACAGGGGGCGCGCACAGATACGCAGTATTTT
CASSTRQGARTDTQYF
>few|.|TRBV6-5|TRBJ2-1
TGTGCCAGCAGTGGCCAGGGGAGGAATGAGCAGTTCTTC
CASSGQGRNEQFF
>few|.|TRBV15|TRBJ2-3
TGTGCCACCAGCTACAACAGGGATCGCACAGATACGCAGTATTTT
CATSYNRDRTDTQYF
>few|.|TRBV28|TRBJ2-7
TGTGCCAGCAGTTCCCCCGCGGAGGGGGTCTACGAGCAGTACTTC
CASSSPAEGVYEQYF
>.|.|TRBV6-6|TRBJ1-2
TGTGCCATCAGCCAGGGTTTCTATGGCTACACCTTC
CAISQGFYGYTF
>.|TRBD2|TRBV7-2|TRBJ2-7
TGTGCCAGCAGCCCGACTAGCGGAAACTCCTACGAGCAGTACTTC
CASSPTSGNSYEQYF
>.|TRBD1|TRBV5-4|TRBJ2-7
TGTGCCAGCAGCCAAGCCGGGACAGGGAGGGGCGAGCAGTACTTC
CASSQAGTGRGEQYF
>few|TRBD1|TRBV4-2|TRBJ1-2
TGTGCCAGCAGCCAAGATTGGCGTTCTCAGGGGGCACAGGGCTACACCTTC
CASSQDWRSQGAQGYTF
>.|.|TRBV5-1|TRBJ2-5
TGCGCCAGCAGTTCCACCCAAGAGACCCAGTACTTC
CASSSTQETQYF
>few|TRBD1|TRBV7-9|TRBJ1-2
TGTGCCAGCAGCCTAGCCGGGACAGCCGATTATGGCTACACCTTC
CASSLAGTADYGYTF
>few|TRBD2|TRBV14|TRBJ2-2
TGTGCCAGCAGCCAAGGGGCAGCGGGAGGGGACACCGGGGAGCTGTTTTTT
CASSQGAAGGDTGELFF
>few|.|TRBV11-1|TRBJ2-3
TGTGCCAGCAGCTTCAGGGCTAGCGCAGATACGCAGTATTTT
CASSFRASADTQYF
>.|.|TRBV11-2|TRBJ2-2
TGTGCCAGCAGCTTGCAGGGTAGCGGGGAGCTGTTTTTT
CASSLQGSGELFF
>few|.|TRBV5-6|TRBJ2-5
TGTGCCAGCAGCCCGGACTATTCTCGGGAGCAGTACTTC
CASSPDYSREQYF
>few|.|TRBV7-9|TRBJ1-4
TGTGCCAGCAGCCCGTGGACGGGTTTGGAAAAACTGTTTTTT
CASSPWTGLEKLFF
>.|TRBD2|TRBV9|TRBJ2-1
TGTGCCAGCAGTGACAGACTAGCGGTTAGGGATGAGCAGTTCTTC
CASSDRLAVRDEQFF
>.|.|TRBV28|TRBJ2-7
TGTGCCAGCAGGTCTCTCAACAAAGGGCAGTACTTC
CASRSLNKGQYF
>.|.|TRBV6-1|TRBJ1-5
TGTGCCAGCAACGGGGGAGGCACCAATCAGCCCCAGCATTTT
CASNGGGTNQPQHF
>few|.|TRBV7-9|TRBJ1-1
TGTGCCAGCAGCTTACTAAGCGGGGGAACTGAAGCTTTCTTT
CASSLLSGGTEAFF
>few|TRBD1|TRBV7-3|TRBJ2-4
TGTGCCAGCAGCCCAAGGACAGGGGCGGCCATTCAGTACTTC
CASSPRTGAAIQYF
>.|.|TRBV28|TRBJ2-5
TGTGCCAGCAGCTTACAGGGTAGGCAGACCCAGTACTTC
CASSLQGRQTQYF
>few|.|TRBV9|TRBJ2-1
TGTGCCAGCAGCGTTGTGGGAAGTCGGGACAATGAGCAGTTCTTC
CASSVVGSRDNEQFF
>.|.|TRBV6-5|TRBJ2-1
TGTGCCAGCACCACTAGAGTAGGGAGCAATGAGCAGTTCTTC
CASTTRVGSNEQFF
>.|.|TRBV29-1|TRBJ2-3
TGCAGCGTTGCTGAAAGACCCACAGATACGCAGTATTTT
CSVAERPTDTQYF
>.|.|TRBV27|TRBJ2-6
TGTGCCAGCAGTCAGGGACAACGCTCTGGGGCCAACGTCCTGACTTTC
CASSQGQRSGANVLTF
>few|.|TRBV7-2|TRBJ1-4
TGTGCCAGCAGCTTAGGTCCCGCAACTAATGAAAAACTGTTTTTT
CASSLGPATNEKLFF
>many|.|TRBV27|TRBJ1-3
TGTGCCAGCAGTTTAAGTGGGGGAAATACTGGAAACACCATATATTTT
CASSLSGGNTGNTIYF
>.|.|TRBV27|TRBJ1-4
TGTGCCAGCAGTTTAGGGGGTGCGGCTAATGAAAAACTGTTTTTT
CASSLGGAANEKLFF
>.|TRBD1|TRBV10-1|TRBJ1-1
TGCGCCAGCAGTGAAACAGGGGTTAACACTGAAGCTTTCTTT
CASSETGVNTEAFF
>.|.|TRBV7-2|TRBJ2-1
TGTGCCAGCAGCTCGGACTCGTCCTACAATGAGCAGTTCTTC
CASSSDSSYNEQFF
>.|.|TRBV6-1|TRBJ1-2
TGTGCCAGCAGTGAAAATGGCGGCTACACCTTC
CASSENGGYTF
>.|TRBD1|TRBV5-4|TRBJ1-2
TGTGCCAGCAGCATCCGGGACAGGGGCCTACATGGCTACACCTTC
CASSIRDRGLHGYTF
>.|.|TRBV29-1|TRBJ2-4
TGCAGCGTTGAAGCTTTCAGGACCTTTGGCATTCAGTACTTC
CSVEAFRTFGIQYF
>.|.|TRBV2|TRBJ2-7
TGTGCCAGCACCCCTGAGGGGGGAGGATCCTACGAGCAGTACTTC
CASTPEGGGSYEQYF
>few|.|TRBV20-1|TRBJ2-3
TGCAGTGCTAGAGGCCCAGATACGCAGTATTTT
CSARGPDTQYF
>once|.|TRBV5-1|TRBJ1-1
TGCGCCAGCAGCTTAGGGGAACTCGGGGACACTGAAGCTTTCTTT
CASSLGELGDTEAFF
>few|.|TRBV23-1|TRBJ2-7
TGCGCCAGCAGTCAGGGTTGGCGGCCACTGGCCGATCCTTGGCAAGGGCAGTACTTC
CASSQGWRPLADPWQGQYF
>many|TRBD1|TRBV7-3|TRBJ2-2
TGTGCCAGCAGCTTCCGACAGGGGAACACCGGGGAGCTGTTTTTT
CASSFRQGNTGELFF
>many|TRBD1|TRBV10-3|TRBJ2-5
TGTGCCATCAGTGAAGGATCCGGGAGTGGGACAGGAGAGACCCAGTACTTC
CAISEGSGSGTGETQYF